A selection of T cell receptor beta chains follows, all from one sample in a study of blood T cell repertoires in COVID-19. TCRdb's table, derived via immunoSEQ multiplex PCR, lists solely in-frame clones and lacks some. The sample records some 270,000 clones, 86% being singletons. The material sequenced was peripheral blood. These receptors were obtained from a woman in her sixties or seventies who had recovered from COVID-19. Both conserved end residues are part of each CDR3. A D gene is named only where the DNA matches it firmly. Clone size appears in some rows only: once, few, many, or a class for an expanded clone.

abundance,v_gene,d_gene,j_gene,CDR3aa,CDR3nt
NA,TRBV15,NA,TRBJ2-7,CATSRLQGPYEQYF,TGTGCCACCAGCCGGTTACAGGGCCCTTACGAGCAGTACTTC
NA,TRBV6-5,NA,TRBJ1-4,CASSYARGTNEKLFF,TGTGCCAGCAGTTACGCCAGGGGAACTAATGAAAAACTGTTTTTT
once,TRBV18,NA,TRBJ1-2,CASSLSTGNYGYTF,TGTGCCAGCTCTCTCAGCACAGGGAACTATGGCTACACCTTC
NA,TRBV6-5,NA,TRBJ1-3,CASSLYRSSGNTIYF,TGTGCCAGCAGCCTTTACAGGAGCTCTGGAAACACCATATATTTT
NA,TRBV27,NA,TRBJ2-5,CASSSLVKETQYF,TGTGCCAGCAGTTCCCTAGTGAAAGAGACCCAGTACTTC
NA,TRBV3-1/TRBV3-2,TRBD2,TRBJ2-3,CASSQRLAGTSTDTQYF,TGTGCCAGCAGCCAAAGACTAGCGGGGACTAGCACAGATACGCAGTATTTT
NA,TRBV5-4,TRBD2,TRBJ2-2,CASSGAGGRSTGELFF,TGTGCCAGCAGTGGGGCGGGGGGGCGGAGCACCGGGGAGCTGTTTTTT
few,TRBV2,TRBD1,TRBJ1-6,CASSVGQGVSPLHF,TGTGCCAGCAGCGTTGGACAGGGTGTTTCACCCCTCCACTTT
few,TRBV7-2,TRBD1,TRBJ1-5,CASSFRQGGVQPQHF,TGTGCCAGCAGCTTTAGACAGGGCGGGGTTCAGCCCCAGCATTTT
NA,TRBV11-3,TRBD1,TRBJ2-7,CAGNRDRTYEQYF,TGTGCCGGGAACCGGGACAGGACCTACGAGCAGTACTTC
NA,TRBV7-9,NA,TRBJ1-1,CASRISPGAEAFF,TGTGCCAGCAGAATCTCCCCAGGCGCTGAAGCTTTCTTT
NA,TRBV5-1,TRBD2,TRBJ2-5,CASSLTGLADAQYF,TGCGCCAGCAGCTTAACGGGACTAGCGGATGCACAGTACTTC
once,TRBV3-1/TRBV3-2,TRBD1,TRBJ2-2,CASSPHRGRTGELFF,TGTGCCAGCAGCCCCCACAGGGGACGCACCGGGGAGCTGTTTTTT
NA,TRBV15,TRBD1,TRBJ2-7,CATSTGTGGGEQYF,TGTGCCACCAGCACCGGGACAGGGGGCGGCGAGCAGTACTTC
NA,TRBV5-1,TRBD1,TRBJ2-3,CASSLDRGGTDTQYF,TGCGCCAGCAGCTTGGACAGGGGTGGGACAGATACGCAGTATTTT
NA,TRBV7-9,NA,TRBJ1-3,CASSAWEGNTIYF,TGTGCCAGCAGCGCCTGGGAGGGAAACACCATATATTTT
NA,TRBV2,TRBD1,TRBJ2-3,CASSGTGGTDTQYF,TGTGCCAGCAGCGGGACAGGGGGAACGGATACGCAGTATTTT
NA,TRBV29-1,NA,TRBJ2-3,CSVHGRGTDTQYF,TGCAGCGTCCATGGTCGCGGCACAGATACGCAGTATTTT
NA,TRBV20-1,NA,TRBJ2-1,CSVGGYNEQFF,TGCAGTGTCGGGGGTTACAATGAGCAGTTCTTC
NA,TRBV5-4,TRBD1,TRBJ2-5,CASSFWTGQETQYF,TGTGCCAGCAGCTTTTGGACAGGGCAAGAGACCCAGTACTTC
NA,TRBV2,TRBD2,TRBJ2-1,CASSVLRAGGSEQFF,TGTGCCAGCAGTGTCCTTCGAGCGGGGGGGAGTGAGCAGTTCTTC
NA,TRBV2,NA,TRBJ1-5,CASRGVNNQPQHF,TGTGCCAGCCGGGGAGTGAACAATCAGCCCCAGCATTTT
NA,TRBV7-2,TRBD1,TRBJ2-7,CASSLNFGDRTNF,TGTGCCAGCAGCCTCAATTTCGGGGACAGGACTAATTTC
NA,TRBV27,NA,TRBJ1-1,CASSFAWAGLGNTEAFF,TGTGCCAGCAGTTTCGCGTGGGCGGGTCTTGGGAACACTGAAGCTTTCTTT
NA,TRBV7-2,TRBD2,TRBJ2-2,CAVFRAGVNTGELFF,TGTGCCGTCTTTCGGGCGGGGGTCAACACCGGGGAGCTGTTTTTT
few,TRBV4-3,NA,TRBJ1-3,CASSQWRGSGNTIYF,TGCGCCAGCAGCCAGTGGCGGGGCTCTGGAAACACCATATATTTT
NA,TRBV28,NA,TRBJ2-7,CASSFKWTLEYEQYF,TGTGCCAGCAGTTTTAAATGGACACTGGAATACGAGCAGTACTTC
NA,TRBV6-5,TRBD1,TRBJ1-3,CASRTGPSIYF,TGTGCCAGCAGGACAGGGCCCTCCATATATTTT
NA,TRBV7-2,TRBD2,TRBJ2-3,CASSFSGGPDTQYF,TGTGCCAGCAGCTTTAGCGGGGGGCCCGATACGCAGTATTTT
NA,TRBV27,NA,TRBJ2-5,CASSFLGGQLETQYF,TGTGCCAGCAGTTTCCTGGGGGGTCAATTAGAGACCCAGTACTTC
NA,TRBV28,NA,TRBJ2-7,CASSLGGAPYEQYF,TGTGCCAGCAGTTTGGGGGGTGCCCCCTACGAGCAGTACTTC
NA,TRBV11-2,TRBD1,TRBJ1-2,CASSRLGDRRNYGYTF,TGTGCCAGCAGCCGCCTGGGGGACAGACGTAACTATGGCTACACCTTC
NA,TRBV5-4,TRBD2,TRBJ2-5,CASSLAGARQETQYF,TGTGCCAGCAGCTTAGCGGGGGCCCGTCAAGAGACCCAGTACTTC
NA,TRBV5-1,TRBD1,TRBJ1-5,CASSLGDRGNQPQHF,TGCGCCAGCAGCTTGGGGGACAGGGGTAATCAGCCCCAGCATTTT
NA,TRBV16,NA,TRBJ2-1,CASSLWQALGEQFF,TGTGCCAGCAGCCTGTGGCAGGCGTTGGGTGAGCAGTTCTTC
few,TRBV19,NA,TRBJ1-1,CASSLRTEAFF,TGTGCCAGTTCCTTGAGGACTGAAGCTTTCTTT
NA,TRBV4-3,NA,TRBJ2-7,CASSQEWQVSYEQYF,TGCGCCAGCAGCCAAGAGTGGCAGGTCTCCTACGAGCAGTACTTC
NA,TRBV19,TRBD1,TRBJ1-5,CASSIGGDREYSGNQPQHF,TGTGCCAGTAGCATAGGGGGGGACAGGGAGTATAGCGGCAATCAGCCCCAGCATTTT
once,TRBV10-3,NA,TRBJ1-5,CAISKGAGQPQHF,TGTGCCATCAGTAAAGGGGCCGGTCAGCCCCAGCATTTT
NA,TRBV3-1/TRBV3-2,NA,TRBJ1-4,CASSAPGSGKRNEKLFF,TGTGCCAGCAGCGCCCCCGGGTCCGGGAAACGGAATGAAAAACTGTTTTTT
NA,TRBV6-2/TRBV6-3,TRBD1,TRBJ2-7,CASSPRETGVHYEQYF,TGTGCCAGCAGTCCAAGGGAGACAGGGGTACACTACGAGCAGTACTTC
NA,TRBV18,TRBD1,TRBJ1-6,CASSEDRDFNSPLHF,TGTGCCAGCTCCGAGGACAGGGATTTTAATTCACCCCTCCACTTT
NA,TRBV15,NA,TRBJ1-1,CATSINSGEHTEAFF,TGTGCCACCAGCATAAACTCCGGGGAGCACACTGAAGCTTTCTTT
many,TRBV28,TRBD1,TRBJ1-2,CASSLQGGYGYTF,TGTGCCAGCAGTTTACAGGGGGGCTATGGCTACACCTTC
NA,TRBV2,NA,TRBJ1-1,CASSLSGGRTEAFF,TGTGCCAGCAGTCTCTCCGGTGGGAGGACTGAAGCTTTCTTT
NA,TRBV5-4,TRBD1,TRBJ1-1,CASSPNRGQYTEAFF,TGTGCCAGCAGCCCGAACAGGGGCCAATATACTGAAGCTTTCTTT
NA,TRBV9,TRBD2,TRBJ2-1,CASSVGPRTSEHEQFF,TGTGCCAGCAGCGTAGGCCCAAGGACTAGCGAGCATGAGCAGTTCTTC
NA,TRBV19,TRBD2,TRBJ2-7,CARGDPGTSSYEQYF,TGTGCCAGGGGGGACCCGGGGACTAGCTCATACGAGCAGTACTTC
NA,TRBV2,TRBD1,TRBJ2-5,CASSGRGQAGETQYF,TGTGCCAGCAGCGGAAGGGGACAGGCGGGTGAGACCCAGTACTTC
once,TRBV19,NA,TRBJ2-3,CASSRILASLTDTQYF,TGTGCCAGTAGTCGCATCCTAGCGTCCCTCACAGATACGCAGTATTTT
NA,TRBV7-2,TRBD1,TRBJ1-2,CASSLGPGGYGYTF,TGTGCCAGCAGCTTAGGTCCAGGGGGGTATGGCTACACCTTC
NA,TRBV18,TRBD1,TRBJ2-3,CASSLLGGWNTDTQYF,TGTGCCAGCTCACTTCTAGGGGGCTGGAACACAGATACGCAGTATTTT
NA,TRBV4-1,NA,TRBJ2-7,CASSPTLLQGTYEQYF,TGCGCCAGCAGCCCCACCCTGTTACAGGGAACCTACGAGCAGTACTTC
NA,TRBV27,TRBD2,TRBJ2-1,CASSSRAGGHNEQFF,TGTGCCAGCAGTTCCCGGGCGGGGGGGCACAATGAGCAGTTCTTC
NA,TRBV6-1,NA,TRBJ1-5,CASSEQSNQPQHF,TGTGCCAGCAGTGAACAGAGCAATCAGCCCCAGCATTTT